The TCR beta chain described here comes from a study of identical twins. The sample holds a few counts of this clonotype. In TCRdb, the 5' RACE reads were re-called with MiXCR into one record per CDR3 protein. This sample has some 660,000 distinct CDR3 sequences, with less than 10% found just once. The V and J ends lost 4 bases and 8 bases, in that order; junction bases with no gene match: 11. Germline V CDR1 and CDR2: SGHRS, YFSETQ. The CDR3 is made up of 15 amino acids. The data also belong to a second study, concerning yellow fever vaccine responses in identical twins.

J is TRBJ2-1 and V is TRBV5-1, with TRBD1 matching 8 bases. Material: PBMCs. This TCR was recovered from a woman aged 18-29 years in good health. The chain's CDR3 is CASSLRDRLVDEQFF. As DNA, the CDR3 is TGCGCCAGCAGCCTCCGGGACAGGCTTGTCGATGAGCAGTTCTTC.